The sequence of this T cell receptor (beta chain) was determined in a study of blood T cell repertoires in COVID-19. Study background: Sites across the United States, Italy and Spain contributed samples from acute and convalescent COVID-19. From T cells, B-cell-depleted T cells, or PBMCs came the material, which was cDNA or gDNA.

The sample holds one count of this clone. Between the trimmed V and J ends, which lost 7 bases and 0 bases, there was a span of 16 bases. The CDR3 covers 15 residues. Germline V gene lookup returns CDR1 LNHDA and CDR2 SQIVND (reference sequence). Study processing details: It was from reference gene primer amplification that nucleated cell counts were estimated. Produced via immunoSEQ multiplex PCR; TCRdb's table is partial and in-frame only. D and trimming were read from the DNA, whereas the V and J calls and clone size are those reported in that table. The sample records 95,000 to 150,000 clones, roughly 80% being singletons.

The source is a man aged 55-75 years with acute or convalescent COVID-19. Sequencing was carried out using peripheral blood. The V and J genes are TRBV19 and TRBJ2-7; D remains unclear. The CDR3: CASKMRLEVSYEQYF. In DNA form, the CDR3 reads TGTGCCAGTAAAATGAGGCTGGAAGTCTCCTACGAGCAGTACTTC.